The rows below give T cell receptor beta chains drawn from one sample of a study of a mutant IDH1 vaccine in newly diagnosed glioma. Data came from immunoSEQ multiplex PCR; TCRdb stores just in-frame clones and leaves some out. The table lists some 60,000 clones, about 90% of them singletons, with approximately 4.2% in the top ten. Their recognized antigens are unknown. Here the sequenced sample was PBMCs, taken from a glioma patient whose treatment included an IDH1 peptide vaccine. These receptors were taken from a woman aged 40 to 55 with glioma. CDR3s include the opening cysteine and the closing phenylalanine or tryptophan. The order of the fields is J gene, V gene, D gene, clone size, CDR3 protein, CDR3 DNA. The D gene is left open where the match is weak. Not every row has a clone size; where given, it reads once, few, many or a size class.

j_call: TRBJ1-1; v_call: TRBV29-1; d_call: .; clone_size: .; cdr3_aa: CSVVGGASRGMNTEAFF; cdr3_nt: TGCAGCGTTGTAGGTGGGGCGTCCAGGGGAATGAACACTGAAGCTTTCTTT
j_call: TRBJ1-5; v_call: TRBV27; d_call: TRBD1; clone_size: .; cdr3_aa: CASSLGGGGNQPQHF; cdr3_nt: TGTGCCAGCAGTTTAGGAGGGGGCGGCAATCAGCCCCAGCATTTT
j_call: TRBJ2-1; v_call: TRBV2; d_call: .; clone_size: .; cdr3_aa: CASSASFSYNEQFF; cdr3_nt: TGTGCCAGCAGTGCCAGTTTCTCCTACAATGAGCAGTTCTTC
j_call: TRBJ2-7; v_call: TRBV10-3; d_call: .; clone_size: .; cdr3_aa: CAIGKRQDEQYF; cdr3_nt: TGTGCCATCGGTAAGCGGCAGGACGAGCAGTACTTC
j_call: TRBJ2-7; v_call: TRBV28; d_call: TRBD1; clone_size: once; cdr3_aa: CASSYFRDRSYEQYF; cdr3_nt: TGTGCCAGCAGTTACTTCCGGGACAGGTCCTACGAGCAGTACTTC
j_call: TRBJ1-3; v_call: TRBV7-9; d_call: .; clone_size: .; cdr3_aa: CASSLDWRSGNTIYF; cdr3_nt: TGTGCCAGCAGCTTAGATTGGCGAAGTGGAAACACCATATATTTT
j_call: TRBJ2-7; v_call: TRBV10-3; d_call: TRBD2; clone_size: .; cdr3_aa: CAISDSGTRYEQYF; cdr3_nt: TGTGCCATCAGTGACAGCGGGACGCGGTACGAGCAGTACTTC
j_call: TRBJ2-7; v_call: TRBV19; d_call: TRBD2; clone_size: .; cdr3_aa: CASSMRESIAYEQYF; cdr3_nt: TGTGCCAGTAGTATGCGGGAGTCTATAGCCTACGAGCAGTACTTC
j_call: TRBJ2-7; v_call: TRBV4-1; d_call: TRBD2; clone_size: .; cdr3_aa: CASSPPGTRIWYEQYF; cdr3_nt: TGCGCCAGCAGCCCCCCCGGGACTAGAATATGGTACGAGCAGTACTTC
j_call: TRBJ2-3; v_call: TRBV7-2; d_call: TRBD1; clone_size: .; cdr3_aa: CASSLGTGGDTQYF; cdr3_nt: TGTGCCAGCAGCTTAGGGACAGGCGGAGATACGCAGTATTTT
j_call: TRBJ1-1; v_call: TRBV11-2; d_call: .; clone_size: .; cdr3_aa: CASSLLLNTEAFF; cdr3_nt: TGTGCCAGCAGCTTACTTCTGAACACTGAAGCTTTCTTT
j_call: TRBJ2-2; v_call: TRBV18; d_call: .; clone_size: .; cdr3_aa: CASSEYSPSVTGELFF; cdr3_nt: TGTGCCAGCTCAGAGTATTCCCCTAGCGTGACCGGGGAGCTGTTTTTT
j_call: TRBJ1-5; v_call: TRBV5-8; d_call: TRBD1; clone_size: .; cdr3_aa: CASSQVRQDRMPSNQPQHF; cdr3_nt: TGTGCCAGCAGCCAGGTCCGACAGGACAGGATGCCGTCCAATCAGCCCCAGCATTTT
j_call: TRBJ2-1; v_call: TRBV19; d_call: .; clone_size: once; cdr3_aa: CASEQRTEQFF; cdr3_nt: TGTGCCAGTGAACAAAGGACAGAGCAGTTCTTC
j_call: TRBJ1-4; v_call: TRBV4-2; d_call: .; clone_size: .; cdr3_aa: CASSQEGATNEKLFF; cdr3_nt: TGTGCCAGCAGCCAAGAGGGAGCAACTAATGAAAAACTGTTTTTT
j_call: TRBJ2-5; v_call: TRBV19; d_call: .; clone_size: .; cdr3_aa: CASRKDGAETQYF; cdr3_nt: TGTGCCAGTAGGAAGGACGGCGCGGAGACCCAGTACTTC
j_call: TRBJ1-2; v_call: TRBV6-6; d_call: TRBD1; clone_size: .; cdr3_aa: CASRPQGAGYTF; cdr3_nt: TGTGCCAGCAGACCCCAGGGGGCGGGCTACACCTTC
j_call: TRBJ2-7; v_call: TRBV27; d_call: TRBD1; clone_size: .; cdr3_aa: CASSFSGQYEQYF; cdr3_nt: TGTGCCAGCAGTTTTTCGGGACAGTACGAGCAGTACTTC
j_call: TRBJ1-1; v_call: TRBV5-5; d_call: .; clone_size: .; cdr3_aa: CASNPQGIDTEAFF; cdr3_nt: TGTGCCAGCAACCCGCAGGGTATTGACACTGAAGCTTTCTTT
j_call: TRBJ1-1; v_call: TRBV6-6; d_call: .; clone_size: once; cdr3_aa: CASSYGKAFF; cdr3_nt: TGTGCCAGCAGTTACGGGAAAGCTTTCTTT
j_call: TRBJ2-7; v_call: TRBV6-1; d_call: .; clone_size: .; cdr3_aa: CASRPGRFPTYEQYF; cdr3_nt: TGTGCCAGCAGGCCGGGGCGGTTTCCGACCTACGAGCAGTACTTC
j_call: TRBJ2-7; v_call: TRBV6-5; d_call: TRBD1; clone_size: .; cdr3_aa: CASRGDRYISYEQYF; cdr3_nt: TGTGCCAGCAGAGGGGACAGGTATATTTCCTACGAGCAGTACTTC
j_call: TRBJ1-1; v_call: TRBV19; d_call: TRBD1; clone_size: .; cdr3_aa: CASTITGGTEAFF; cdr3_nt: TGTGCCAGTACCATTACAGGGGGCACTGAAGCTTTCTTT